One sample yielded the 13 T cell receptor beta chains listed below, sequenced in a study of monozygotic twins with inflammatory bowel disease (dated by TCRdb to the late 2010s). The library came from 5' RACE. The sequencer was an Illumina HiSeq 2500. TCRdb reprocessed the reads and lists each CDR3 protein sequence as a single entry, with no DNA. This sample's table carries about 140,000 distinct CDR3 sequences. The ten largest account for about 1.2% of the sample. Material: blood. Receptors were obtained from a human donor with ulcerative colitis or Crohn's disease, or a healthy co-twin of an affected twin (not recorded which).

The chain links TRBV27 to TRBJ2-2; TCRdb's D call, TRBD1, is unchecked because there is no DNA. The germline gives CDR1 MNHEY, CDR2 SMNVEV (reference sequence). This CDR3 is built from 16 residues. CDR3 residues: CASNFAGMKNTGELFF.

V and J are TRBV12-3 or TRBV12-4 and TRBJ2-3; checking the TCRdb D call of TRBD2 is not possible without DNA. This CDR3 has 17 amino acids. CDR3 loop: CASSPPRTSASTDTQYF.

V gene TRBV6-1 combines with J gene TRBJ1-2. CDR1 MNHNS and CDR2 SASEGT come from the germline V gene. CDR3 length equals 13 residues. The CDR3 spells CASSEPSWGGYTF.

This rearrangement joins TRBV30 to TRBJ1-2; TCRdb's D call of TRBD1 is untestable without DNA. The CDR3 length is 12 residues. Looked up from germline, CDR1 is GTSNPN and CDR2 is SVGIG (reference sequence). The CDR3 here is CAWEGVFDGYTF. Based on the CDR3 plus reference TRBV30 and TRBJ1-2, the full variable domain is SQTIHQWPATLVQPVGSPLSLECTVEGTSNPNLYWYRQAAGRGLQLLFYSVGIGQISSEVPQNLSASRPQDRQFILSSKKLLLSDSGFYLCAWEGVFDGYTFGSGTRLTVV.

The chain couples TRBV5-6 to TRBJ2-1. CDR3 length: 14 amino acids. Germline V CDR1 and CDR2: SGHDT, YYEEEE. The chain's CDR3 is CASSSLDKVNEQFF.

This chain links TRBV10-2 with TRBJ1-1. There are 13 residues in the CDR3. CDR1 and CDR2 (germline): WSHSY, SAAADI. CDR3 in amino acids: CASSDWGKGEAFF.

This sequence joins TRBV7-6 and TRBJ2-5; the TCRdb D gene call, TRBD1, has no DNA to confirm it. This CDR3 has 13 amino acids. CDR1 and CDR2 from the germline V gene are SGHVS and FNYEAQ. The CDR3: CASSLAAGGPEYF.

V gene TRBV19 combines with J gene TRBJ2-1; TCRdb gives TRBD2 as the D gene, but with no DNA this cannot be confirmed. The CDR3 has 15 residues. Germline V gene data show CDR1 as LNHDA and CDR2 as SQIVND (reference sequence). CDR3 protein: CASSIGRGSNNEQFF.

CDR3 region: CSTRLNNEQFF. The chain links TRBV20-1 to TRBJ2-1. The CDR3 extends over 11 amino acids. The germline gives CDR1 DFQATT, CDR2 SNEGSKA (reference sequence).

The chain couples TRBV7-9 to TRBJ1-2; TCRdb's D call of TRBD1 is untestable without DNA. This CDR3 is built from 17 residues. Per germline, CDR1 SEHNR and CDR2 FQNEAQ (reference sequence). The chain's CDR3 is CASSLDLGSTGSYGYTF.

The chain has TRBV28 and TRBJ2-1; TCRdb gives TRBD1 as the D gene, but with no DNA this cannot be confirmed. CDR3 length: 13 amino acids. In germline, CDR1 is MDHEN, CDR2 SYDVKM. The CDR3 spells CASSPSRQDKQFF.

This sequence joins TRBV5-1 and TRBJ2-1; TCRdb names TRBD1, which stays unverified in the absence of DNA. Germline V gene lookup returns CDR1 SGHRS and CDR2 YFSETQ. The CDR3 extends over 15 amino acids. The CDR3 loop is CAIKSPGGAGNEQFF.

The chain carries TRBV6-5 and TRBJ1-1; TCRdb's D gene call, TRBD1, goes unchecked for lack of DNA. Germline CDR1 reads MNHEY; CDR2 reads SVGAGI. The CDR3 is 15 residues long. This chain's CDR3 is CASSNLQGSGTEAFF.